This TCR beta chain was sequenced in a study of blood T cell repertoires in COVID-19. About the study: Samples representing acute and convalescent COVID-19 were sourced from the United States, Italy and Spain. T cells, B-cell-depleted T cells, or PBMCs supplied cDNA or gDNA.

Per the original data handling: Nucleated cell counts were estimated from reference gene primer amplification. Profiled with immunoSEQ multiplex PCR; TCRdb holds only in-frame clones, not every one. The D gene and trimming were derived from the DNA, and the V and J assignments and clone size from that table. The sample yields 90,000 to 120,000 clones, 80% to 85% seen once. The CDR3 has 13 residues. Germline CDR1 and CDR2: SGHTS and YDEGEE. V shed 7 bases and J shed 0 bases, with 8 bases lying between them. The chain uses TRBV5-8 and TRBJ1-5; the D is unclear. The sequence derives from a human donor in a cohort sampled during active COVID-19. Sequenced: peripheral blood. The DNA of the CDR3 is TGTGCCAGCGCGGGGTATAGCAATCAGCCCCAGCATTTT. Translation: CASAGYSNQPQHF.